What follows are 15 T cell receptor beta chains derived from one specimen sequenced in a study of T cell responses to AZD1222 COVID-19 vaccine. Libraries were prepared by immunoSEQ multiplex PCR; TCRdb keeps only in-frame clonotypes and omits some of them. Among over 150,000 clones listed, roughly 94% were seen once. The input for sequencing was peripheral blood, taken on day 0 of MenACWY control vaccination. These TCRs come from an adult in good health.

V gene TRBV7-2 combines with J gene TRBJ2-3; D remains ambiguous. The CDR3 length is 13 residues. V lost 5 bases and J 2 bases, leaving 8 bases between the germline ends. Per the germline V gene, CDR1 is SGHTA and CDR2 is FQGNSA. CDR3 region: CASSPQITDTQYF. For the CDR3, the DNA is TGTGCCAGCAGCCCGCAGATCACAGATACGCAGTATTTT.

This clone was observed once. The chain uses TRBV3-1 (or the pseudogene TRBV3-2) and TRBJ1-2; the D is unclear. The germline V gene encodes CDR1 LGHDT and CDR2 YNNKEL (reference sequence). V lost 4 bases to trimming and J lost 1 base, with 19 bases between them. The CDR3 has 17 amino acids. This CDR3 is CASSPPAGSSYNYGYTF. CDR3 coding DNA: TGTGCCAGCAGCCCGCCGGCGGGGAGCTCTTATAACTATGGCTACACCTTC.

This clone was picked up one time. J is TRBJ1-5 and V is TRBV30; D is unclear. Germline lookup yields CDR1 GTSNPN and CDR2 SVGIG (reference sequence). The CDR3 length is 13 residues. The V end was cut by 1 base, the J end by 4 bases, with 8 bases between. The chain's CDR3 is CAWSGGSNQPQHF. Here the CDR3 DNA reads TGTGCCTGGAGTGGAGGGTCAAATCAGCCCCAGCATTTT.

The V and J genes are TRBV7-9 and TRBJ1-3; TRBD1 aligns across 8 bases. V lost 3 bases, J lost 0 bases, and 4 bases stayed unmatched. Looked up from germline, CDR1 is SEHNR and CDR2 is FQNEAQ (reference sequence). The CDR3 consists of 16 residues. In nucleotides, the CDR3 is TGTGCCAGCAGCTTGGGACAGGCCTTCTCTGGAAACACCATATATTTT. Translation: CASSLGQAFSGNTIYF.

The chain carries TRBV11-3 and TRBJ2-1; 7 bases map to TRBD2. The CDR3 covers 18 residues. V trimming: 3 bases; J trimming: 2 bases; junction bases outside the gene matches: 13. CDR1 and CDR2 (germline): SGHNT, YENEEA. CDR3 residues: CASSLQGPGLPTYNEQFF. The CDR3 bases are TGTGCCAGCAGCTTGCAGGGCCCGGGACTACCAACCTACAATGAGCAGTTCTTC.

The chain uses TRBV28 and TRBJ2-7, with no clear D. Germline-derived CDR1 and CDR2 are MDHEN and SYDVKM. This CDR3 spans 13 amino acids. V dropped 5 bases and J dropped 4 bases, with 12 bases sitting between them. CDR3 DNA sequence: TGTGCCAGCAGTCCTAGACACCGGTACGAGCAGTACTTC. This codes for CASSPRHRYEQYF.

This chain connects TRBV6-5 to TRBJ1-2; D is unresolved. With 0 bases removed from V and 4 bases from J, the gap between germline ends came to 15 bases. The CDR3 is made up of 16 amino acids. CDR1 is MNHEY, CDR2 SVGAGI, per germline. CDR3: CASSYSSGILFYGYTF. Here the CDR3 DNA reads TGTGCCAGCAGTTACTCGAGTGGAATACTCTTCTATGGCTACACCTTC.

This chain uses TRBV9 with TRBJ2-4; unclear D gene. Germline V gene lookup returns CDR1 SGDLS and CDR2 YYNGEE. Trimming cost V 0 bases and J 5 bases, with 12 bases left between them. CDR3 length equals 15 residues. CDR3 region: CASSVDPDTENIQYF. The CDR3 bases are TGTGCCAGCAGCGTAGATCCCGATACCGAAAACATTCAGTACTTC.

The chain employs TRBV6-5 and TRBJ2-3, with D hard to call. CDR1 and CDR2 (germline): MNHEY, SVGAGI. V was pared by 2 bases and J by 5 bases, with 8 bases between. CDR3 length: 13 amino acids. CDR3 DNA: TGTGCCAGCAGTTACCAGACAAGAGATACGCAGTATTTT. Translation gives CASSYQTRDTQYF.

The chain couples TRBV30 to TRBJ1-6, with D perhaps matching TRBD1 (6 bases). The V gene's germline CDR1 is GTSNPN and CDR2 SVGIG (reference sequence). V lost 3 bases, J lost 10 bases, and 13 bases lay in between. The CDR3 is made up of 13 amino acids. The CDR3 sequence: CAWRPGVESPLHF. CDR3 in DNA: TGTGCCTGGAGGCCAGGGGTCGAATCACCCCTCCACTTT.

The J gene is TRBJ1-2, the V gene TRBV7-9; D is possibly TRBD1 (5 bases). This CDR3 region has 18 residues. CDR1 and CDR2 (germline): SEHNR, FQNEAQ (reference sequence). V was pared by 3 bases and J by 0 bases, with 20 bases between. In nucleotides, the CDR3 is TGTGCCAGCAGCTTGGGCAGACAGTCTGGAAGAGCTAACTATGGCTACACCTTC. Translating it yields CASSLGRQSGRANYGYTF.

The chain links TRBV9 to TRBJ1-1, with D uncertain. CDR1 and CDR2 (germline): SGDLS, YYNGEE. The CDR3 sequence is 14 residues long. Trimming pared 2 bases from V and 1 base from J, leaving 9 bases between. The CDR3 sequence: CASSVTAGNTEAFF. The CDR3 coding sequence is TGTGCCAGCAGCGTCACGGCAGGGAACACTGAAGCTTTCTTT.

This clone was found a few times. V usage is TRBV5-1 and J usage is TRBJ1-2; D not resolved. This CDR3 comprises 12 residues. Germline V gives CDR1 SGHRS, CDR2 YFSETQ. Between the trimmed V and J ends, which lost 1 base and 6 bases, there was a span of 7 bases. The DNA for the CDR3 is TGCGCCAGCAGCTTGCCCCCAAATGGCTACACCTTC. This sequence encodes CASSLPPNGYTF.

The rearrangement joins TRBV28 to TRBJ2-7; 7 bases match TRBD2. There are 13 residues in the CDR3. With 7 bases clipped from V and 3 bases from J, the junction kept 6 bases outside the gene matches. The germline CDR1 and CDR2 sequences are MDHEN and SYDVKM. CDR3 residues: CASIYSGIYEQYF. CDR3 coding DNA: TGTGCCAGCATCTACAGCGGGATCTACGAGCAGTACTTC.

The rearrangement links TRBV4-3 to TRBJ2-3; TRBD2 is a possible D gene (6 bases). Germline values: CDR1 LGHNA, CDR2 YSLEER. There are 17 residues in the CDR3. Between the trimmed V and J ends, which lost 0 bases and 1 base, there was a span of 14 bases. CDR3 sequence: CASSQDTVASGTDTQYF. The CDR3 DNA reads as TGCGCCAGCAGCCAAGATACAGTCGCTAGCGGCACAGATACGCAGTATTTT.